This T cell receptor (beta chain) was identified during a study of tumor-infiltrating lymphocytes in oesophageal squamous cell carcinoma (dated by TCRdb to about 2016). The method behind the library was PCR. The run used an Illumina HiSeq 2000. TCRdb itself trimmed the public reads at Q25 with fastp, ran MiXCR and retained productive beta chains. Rows are combined by CDR3 protein, so each entry shows the most common genes and DNA. The sample table holds about 24,000 distinct CDR3 sequences, of which about 40% were seen once. About 25% of the sample lies in the top ten. This clonotype showed up many times. This clone's antigen is unknown. Qualities for individual bases were not recorded, and no much larger clone is one base off. The clonotype comes from a male donor with esophageal squamous cell carcinoma. Sequencing was performed on esophageal tumor tissue.

The DNA sequence is TGCAGTGCTAGAGATCTCCGGGGGCCTAACAATGAGCAGTTCTTC. Its protein is CSARDLRGPNNEQFF. Rearrangement joined TRBV20-1 to TRBJ2-1; the D gene assignment is perhaps TRBD1 or TRBD2, with each matching 6 bases. The CDR3 runs 15 residues from the cysteine to the phenylalanine. Only CDR3 DNA remains: 45 bases, in frame from the first base. V is reduced by 0 bases and J by 5 bases, leaving a spacing of 14 bases between them. CDR1 and CDR2 are drawn from the germline V gene (reference sequence): DFQATT, SNEGSKA.